This TCR beta chain was obtained from a study of graft-versus-host responses after intestinal transplantation. Overall study: Anti-thymocyte globulin induction preceded about 3 years of tacrolimus and steroid maintenance in all recipients.

Lamina propria and intraepithelial lymphocytes were released by processing graft tissue. Trimming took off 3 bases at V and 7 bases at J, with 2 bases between the two ends. The CDR3 is 10 amino acids. The V gene's germline CDR1 is MDHEN and CDR2 SYDVKM. Sequenced by immunoSEQ multiplex PCR; TCRdb stores in-frame clones only, minus some. The sample comprises about 63,000 clones, around 90% of which are singletons, and under 2% rests with the top ten. General study findings and limits: Allografts of patients with graft-donor T cell macrochimerism showed high graft-versus-host to host-versus-graft clone ratios.

Turning to this clone: The antigen remains undetermined.

The genes are TRBV28 and TRBJ2-3; D remains ambiguous. The receptor comes from a human patient who received an intestinal transplant, so some T cells may come from the graft donor. The sample here was ileum tissue, taken 350 to 400 days after transplant. The CDR3 loop is CASSLNTQYF. The CDR3 bases are TGTGCCAGCAGTTTGAATACGCAGTATTTT.